Below are 29 T cell receptor beta chains sequenced from a single sample in a study of T-cell reconstitution after alpha-beta-depleted transplantation in children. Preparing the TCRbeta library involved the use of unique molecular identifiers. TCRdb reprocessed the PCR reads with MiXCR, giving one entry per CDR3 protein. This sample has around 960,000 distinct CDR3 sequences, with less than 30% found just once. Specimen: PBMCs, mostly from graft donor cells, collected 360 days after TCRalphabeta/CD19-depleted stem cell transplant. The receptor set was obtained from a boy less than two years old who had a stem cell transplant for SCID, so the T cells may come from the graft donor.

This clonotype was found a few times. This chain uses TRBV12-3 or TRBV12-4 with TRBJ1-5; D is undetermined. The CDR3 is made up of 14 amino acids. The V end was cut by 4 bases, the J end by 0 bases, with 7 bases between. The chain's CDR3 is CASSWGDSNQPQHF. DNA for the CDR3: TGTGCCAGCAGTTGGGGTGATAGCAATCAGCCCCAGCATTTT.

This clonotype was detected a few times. This chain connects TRBV27 to TRBJ2-3, with TRBD2 identical over 9 bases. After removal of 3 bases from V and 4 bases from J, the junction contained 11 bases not matched to a gene. CDR3 size: 17 residues. From germline, CDR1 is MNHEY and CDR2 SMNVEV (reference sequence). The DNA of the CDR3 is TGTGCCAGCAGTTTTGGGAGTAGCGGGGGCCGGGCAGATACGCAGTATTTT. Its protein is CASSFGSSGGRADTQYF.

This clonotype was found a few times. The chain carries TRBV20-1 and TRBJ2-1; 9 nucleotides line up with TRBD2. The CDR3 has 17 residues. The germline CDR1 and CDR2 sequences are DFQATT and SNEGSKA (reference sequence). Trimming at V came to 6 bases and at J to 3 bases, leaving 15 bases not matched to a gene. DNA of the CDR3: TGCAGTGCAATAGGACTAGGGCTAGCGGGGTTCTACAATGAGCAGTTCTTC. It specifies CSAIGLGLAGFYNEQFF.

This clonotype was seen a handful of times. The chain joins TRBV12-3 or TRBV12-4 to TRBJ1-3; no clear D. CDR3 length: 14 amino acids. V shed 6 bases and J shed 0 bases, with 9 bases lying between them. The CDR3 DNA reads as TGTGCCAGCAGGCCCGCGGGCTCTGGAAACACCATATATTTT. Translation: CASRPAGSGNTIYF.

This clonotype was counted a few times. The chain combines TRBV29-1 with TRBJ1-1; D is perhaps TRBD1 (5 bases). From germline, CDR1 is SQVTM and CDR2 ANQGSEA. The CDR3 has 15 amino acids. Trimming cost V 4 bases and J 1 base, with 16 bases left between them. The CDR3 reads CSVAFPGAGNTEAFF. The CDR3 coding sequence is TGCAGCGTTGCGTTCCCCGGGGCAGGGAACACTGAAGCTTTCTTT. The variable domain in full, with the rest retrieved from reference TRBV29-1 and TRBJ1-1, is SAVISQKPSRDICQRGTSLTIQCQVDSQVTMMFWYRQQPGQSLTLIATANQGSEATYESGFVIDKFPISRPNLTFSTLTVSNMSPEDSSIYLCSVAFPGAGNTEAFFGQGTRLTVV.

The V call is TRBV4-3, the J call TRBJ1-5, with 9 bases aligning to TRBD1. The germline V gene encodes CDR1 LGHNA and CDR2 YSLEER. The CDR3 covers 14 residues. The ends lost 3 bases at V and 7 bases at J; junction bases unmatched: 4. DNA for the CDR3: TGCGCCAGCAGCCAGGACAGGGGTGAGCAGCCCCAGCATTTT. Translated, it gives CASSQDRGEQPQHF.

The chain recombines TRBV5-1 with TRBJ2-1; weak D call: TRBD1 (6 bases). In germline, CDR1 is SGHRS, CDR2 YFSETQ. This CDR3 contains 16 residues. V was cut by 5 bases and J by 5 bases, with 20 bases left in between. In nucleotides, the CDR3 is TGCGCCAGCAGTTACTACAGGGCGTCCCCACACAATGAGCAGTTCTTC. This gives the protein CASSYYRASPHNEQFF.

V usage is TRBV12-3 or TRBV12-4 and J usage is TRBJ2-1, with 7 nucleotides matching TRBD2. The trim removed 5 bases at V and 8 bases at J, leaving 15 bases unmatched. The CDR3 has 16 residues. In nucleotides, the CDR3 is TGTGCCAGCAGTCAGGCTTCTAGCGGCTGGCTAGATGAGCAGTTCTTC. Translated, it gives CASSQASSGWLDEQFF.

Notes on this clonotype: One end of the junction fails to match germline, which may point to a read error. V is TRBV7-9 and J is TRBJ1-1; D might be TRBD1 (6 bases). CDR1 is SEHNR, CDR2 FQNEAQ, per germline (reference sequence). This CDR3 comprises 13 residues. In DNA, the CDR3 is TGTGCCAGCAGCTTAGTGGGGACAACTGAGGCTTTCTTT. Encoded protein: CASSLVGTTEAFF.

As for this clonotype: One junction end does not reproduce the germline sequence, and a read error may be involved. This rearrangement joins TRBV20-1 to TRBJ2-7, with TRBD1 identical over 7 bases. CDR1 is DFQATT, CDR2 SNEGSKA, per germline (reference sequence). This CDR3 is 14 amino acids long. DNA of the CDR3: TGCAGTGCTGGAGAAACAGGGGACCCCTACGAGCAGTACTTC. Its protein product is CSAGETGDPYEQYF.

V is TRBV4-1 and J is TRBJ1-4; D is unclear. Germline CDR1 reads MGHRA; CDR2 reads YSYEKL. This CDR3 is 16 amino acids long. The germline V and J ends were trimmed by 1 base and 7 bases, with 16 bases remaining between them. The CDR3 DNA reads TGCGCCAGCAGCCAAGGTGCCCTGCCCTTAACTGAAAAACTGTTTTTT. Protein product: CASSQGALPLTEKLFF.

This clonotype appeared many times. In DNA, the CDR3 is TGTGCCAGCAGTCTACGGACACCTCCGAGTTTTCAGTACTTC. Translated, it gives CASSLRTPPSFQYF. The chain has TRBV28 and TRBJ2-5, with D possibly TRBD1 on 5 matching bases. This CDR3 is built from 14 residues. V was trimmed by 5 bases and J by 11 bases, leaving 21 bases between them. Germline V gives CDR1 MDHEN, CDR2 SYDVKM.

This clonotype was observed a handful of times. The chain is built from TRBV29-1 and TRBJ2-3, with D uncertain. This CDR3 comprises 12 residues. V lost 2 bases and J 4 bases, leaving 7 bases between the germline ends. The germline V gene has CDR1 SQVTM and CDR2 ANQGSEA. The CDR3 bases are TGCAGCGTTGAACTAGGGCCAGATACGCAGTATTTT. Protein: CSVELGPDTQYF.

The table lists this clonotype with a few counts. The chain uses TRBV19 and TRBJ1-3; D call uncertain. Germline CDR1 reads LNHDA; CDR2 reads SQIVND (reference sequence). V lost 7 bases and J lost 0, with 19 bases in between. This CDR3 has 17 amino acids. This CDR3 reads CASKGVEVGDSGNTIYF. CDR3 coding DNA: TGTGCCAGTAAAGGTGTTGAAGTGGGAGACTCTGGAAACACCATATATTTT.

This CDR3 is CASRDRDSFPTDTQYF. The CDR3 coding sequence is TGTGCCAGCAGGGACCGGGACAGTTTTCCCACAGATACGCAGTATTTT. The V gene is TRBV5-6, the J gene TRBJ2-3; TRBD1 matches 7 bases. CDR1 is SGHDT and CDR2 is YYEEEE in the germline V gene. This CDR3 has 16 residues. V dropped 5 bases and J dropped 2; count of bases not matched to a gene: 11.

This clonotype has a handful of counts. V is TRBV29-1 and J is TRBJ2-2; the D is unclear. V lost 3 bases, J lost 4 bases, and 6 bases lay in between. This CDR3 comprises 12 residues. The germline V gene has CDR1 SQVTM and CDR2 ANQGSEA. The CDR3 nucleotides read TGCAGCGTTGAGCGGTCCACCGGGGAGCTGTTTTTT. Amino acid sequence: CSVERSTGELFF.

The sample holds a few counts of this clonotype. The J gene is TRBJ2-1, the V gene TRBV12-3 or TRBV12-4, with D maybe TRBD1 (6 bases). The CDR3 has 14 residues. The germline V and J ends were trimmed by 8 bases and 5 bases, with 16 bases remaining between them. CDR3 DNA sequence: TGTGCCAGCGGAACAGGGACGTTCGACAATGAGCAGTTCTTC. This codes for CASGTGTFDNEQFF.

The table lists this clonotype with a few counts. The chain recombines TRBV20-1 with TRBJ2-3, with TRBD2 matching 8 bases. Losses at the gene ends were 7 bases for V and 0 bases for J; bases not matched to a gene: 9. The CDR3 extends over 15 amino acids. Germline CDR1 reads DFQATT; CDR2 reads SNEGSKA (reference sequence). The chain's CDR3 is CSVFRGGPSTDTQYF. The DNA for the CDR3 is TGCAGTGTCTTCCGCGGGGGGCCTAGCACAGATACGCAGTATTTT.

J is TRBJ1-2 and V is TRBV12-3 or TRBV12-4; 8 positions match TRBD1. V lost 7 bases to trimming and J lost 5 bases; unmatched junction nucleotides: 12. The CDR3 totals 15 residues. The chain's CDR3 is CASITGTGLRYGYTF. The CDR3 bases are TGTGCCAGCATCACCGGGACAGGCCTAAGATATGGCTACACCTTC.

In this sample, this clonotype turned up a few times. The chain joins TRBV9 to TRBJ2-5, with 9 bases identical to TRBD2. Per germline, CDR1 SGDLS and CDR2 YYNGEE. Unmatched junction bases numbered 4, after V lost 0 bases and J lost 1 base. CDR3 length: 16 amino acids. CDR3 sequence: CASSVGSGGLQETQYF. The DNA of the CDR3 is TGTGCCAGCAGCGTAGGTAGCGGGGGTCTCCAAGAGACCCAGTACTTC.

This chain joins TRBV27 and TRBJ2-4, with D possibly matching TRBD1 (6 bases). Trimming pared 2 bases from V and 3 bases from J, leaving 8 bases between. Germline V gives CDR1 MNHEY, CDR2 SMNVEV (reference sequence). The CDR3 contains 14 residues. This CDR3 is CASSLDRFKNIQYF. As DNA, the CDR3 is TGTGCCAGCAGTTTAGACAGGTTCAAAAACATTCAGTACTTC.

V and J are TRBV4-3 and TRBJ2-7, with D possibly TRBD1 on 6 matching bases. Between the trimmed V and J ends, which lost 2 bases and 7 bases, there was a span of 15 bases. Per germline, CDR1 LGHNA and CDR2 YSLEER. The CDR3 contains 14 residues. The CDR3 protein is CASSQSNYQGEQYF. CDR3 in DNA: TGCGCCAGCAGCCAATCAAACTACCAGGGGGAGCAGTACTTC.

The rearrangement joins TRBV20-1 to TRBJ2-7; 7 bases are shared with TRBD1. The CDR3 has 15 residues. Germline CDR1 and CDR2: DFQATT and SNEGSKA (reference sequence). The ends lost 3 bases at V and 3 bases at J; junction bases unmatched: 11. The CDR3, as DNA: TGCAGTGCTAGTTCAGGCCAGGGGGTGCGCTACGAGCAGTACTTC. Translated: CSASSGQGVRYEQYF.

The chain recombines TRBV25-1 with TRBJ2-1, with D hard to call. Germline V gives CDR1 MGHDK, CDR2 SYGVNS. The ends were cut back, 2 bases at V and 0 bases at J, with 8 bases in the middle. The CDR3 runs 15 residues. The CDR3 region has the DNA TGTGCCAGCAGTGAAGATGCGAGCTCCTACAATGAGCAGTTCTTC. It translates to CASSEDASSYNEQFF.

The gene calls are TRBV5-1 and TRBJ2-4; possibly TRBD1 for D (6 bases). From germline, CDR1 is SGHRS and CDR2 YFSETQ. The V end was cut by 7 bases, the J end by 2 bases, with 13 bases between. This CDR3 comprises 14 residues. In DNA form, the CDR3 reads TGCGCCAGCGGCCCCGGACAGTCCAAAAACATTCAGTACTTC. This codes for CASGPGQSKNIQYF. The full variable domain, completed using reference TRBV5-1 and TRBJ2-4, is KAGVTQTPRYLIKTRGQQVTLSCSPISGHRSVSWYQQTPGQGLQFLFEYFSETQRNKGNFPGRFSGRQFSNSRSEMNVSTLELGDSALYLCASGPGQSKNIQYFGAGTRLSVL.

This clonotype was detected only a few times. For the CDR3, the DNA is TGCAGCGGCCAGATTATGCCCGACACTGAAGCTTTCTTT. Protein sequence: CSGQIMPDTEAFF. V and J are TRBV29-1 and TRBJ1-1; D gene unclear. This CDR3 has 13 residues. V lost 7 bases and J 3 bases, leaving 15 bases between the germline ends. Germline values: CDR1 SQVTM, CDR2 ANQGSEA.

This clonotype has more than one count but fewer than ten. CDR3 DNA sequence: TGTGCCAGCACCTTGATGGGCTTTATGAACACTGAAGCTTTCTTT. Amino acid sequence: CASTLMGFMNTEAFF. V usage is TRBV12-3 or TRBV12-4 and J usage is TRBJ1-1; D gene uncertain. The CDR3 covers 15 residues. Deletions cut 7 bases from V and 0 bases from J, with 15 bases between.

This clonotype appeared a few times. The rearrangement links TRBV7-9 to TRBJ2-7, with D uncertain. The CDR3 is 13 residues long. V dropped 1 base and J dropped 9 bases, with 13 bases sitting between them. Germline V gene data show CDR1 as SEHNR and CDR2 as FQNEAQ (reference sequence). CDR3 DNA: TGTGCCAGCAGCTTAGTCAGCATAGACGGGCAGTACTTC. It is translated as CASSLVSIDGQYF.

This clonotype was counted between two and nine times. This rearrangement joins TRBV5-1 to TRBJ2-1, with D perhaps TRBD2 (7 bases). V lost 2 bases, J lost 4 bases, and 22 bases lay in between. CDR1 is SGHRS and CDR2 is YFSETQ in the germline V gene. CDR3 length: 18 residues. The CDR3 bases are TGCGCCAGCAGCTTTAACATTGCGGGGAGGGGGTCGTACAATGAGCAGTTCTTC. Protein: CASSFNIAGRGSYNEQFF. Filled out from reference TRBV5-1 and TRBJ2-1, the complete variable domain reads KAGVTQTPRYLIKTRGQQVTLSCSPISGHRSVSWYQQTPGQGLQFLFEYFSETQRNKGNFPGRFSGRQFSNSRSEMNVSTLELGDSALYLCASSFNIAGRGSYNEQFFGPGTRLTVL.